These 24 T cell receptor beta chains share one sample of origin, sequenced in a study of blood T cell repertoires in COVID-19. Clones were read by immunoSEQ multiplex PCR, and TCRdb kept only the in-frame ones, dropping some. This table has 140,000 to 150,000 clones, approximately 86% appearing once. Sequencing was performed on peripheral blood. These receptors were obtained from a man aged 70-80 years with acute or convalescent COVID-19.

The genes are TRBV5-1 and TRBJ1-4; the D is unclear. Germline V CDR1 and CDR2: SGHRS, YFSETQ. This CDR3 has 15 residues. Trimming took 3 bases from V and 0 from J, leaving 9 bases between them. The chain's CDR3 is CASSSPSATNEKLFF. DNA of the CDR3: TGCGCCAGCAGCTCTCCGAGTGCAACTAATGAAAAACTGTTTTTT.

The chain uses TRBV5-1 and TRBJ1-1, with 9 bases identical to TRBD1. V was clipped by 2 bases and J by 2 bases; unmatched bases: 7. CDR3 length: 16 amino acids. Germline V gene data show CDR1 as SGHRS and CDR2 as YFSETQ. The CDR3 DNA is TGCGCCAGCAGCTTCGGACAGGGGAGAGAAAACACTGAAGCTTTCTTT. Protein sequence: CASSFGQGRENTEAFF.

This clone was seen only once. The V call is TRBV2, the J call TRBJ1-1; D might be TRBD1 (6 bases). Trimming took off 6 bases at V and 4 bases at J, with 9 bases between the two ends. Germline assignment: CDR1 SNHLY and CDR2 FYNNEI. This CDR3 is 12 amino acids long. The CDR3 DNA follows: TGTGCCAGCAGAACAGGGTTCACTGAAGCTTTCTTT. As protein: CASRTGFTEAFF.

The CDR3 sequence is CASSFRQGAKNIQYF. The CDR3 DNA is TGTGCCAGCAGCTTCCGACAGGGGGCGAAAAACATTCAGTACTTC. V gene TRBV13 combines with J gene TRBJ2-4; 10 nucleotides line up with TRBD1. Germline trimming cut 3 bases from V and 4 bases from J; bases unmatched to any gene: 3. The germline CDR1 and CDR2 sequences are PRHDT and FYEKMQ (reference sequence). This CDR3 is 15 amino acids long.

The chain combines TRBV30 with TRBJ1-4; D gene unclear. This CDR3 is built from 12 residues. Trimming stripped 5 bases from V and 8 bases from J, with 12 bases between. Germline loops: CDR1 GTSNPN, CDR2 SVGIG (reference sequence). CDR3 sequence reads: CAWSDPREKLFF. CDR3 in DNA: TGTGCCTGGTCTGACCCGAGGGAAAAACTGTTTTTT.

This rearrangement joins TRBV7-9 to TRBJ1-1, with D possibly TRBD1 on 5 matching bases. Trimming took off 5 bases at V and 10 bases at J, with 14 bases between the two ends. Germline V gene sequence: CDR1 SEHNR, CDR2 FQNEAQ (reference sequence). The length of the CDR3 is 12 residues. CDR3 coding DNA: TGTGCCAGCAGCCTGGGACTCTCAGGAGCTTTCTTT. Translation gives CASSLGLSGAFF.

The J gene is TRBJ2-6, the V gene TRBV19; a weak D match, TRBD2 (6 bases). The CDR3 totals 16 residues. The V end was cut by 6 bases, the J end by 2 bases, with 14 bases between. CDR1 is LNHDA, CDR2 SQIVND, per germline (reference sequence). CDR3 residues: CASSPGGNPGANVLTF. CDR3 nucleotide sequence: TGTGCCAGTAGCCCAGGCGGGAACCCTGGGGCCAACGTCCTGACTTTC.

This clone turned up a few times. J is TRBJ1-2 and V is TRBV19; D not certain. Germline V gene lookup returns CDR1 LNHDA and CDR2 SQIVND (reference sequence). Trimming took 6 bases from V and 4 from J, leaving 15 bases between them. The CDR3 contains 14 residues. CDR3 in DNA: TGTGCCAGTAGATCCCCAGAGGGTCGCTATGGCTACACCTTC. This encodes CASRSPEGRYGYTF. The full variable domain, its missing parts supplied by reference TRBV19 and TRBJ1-2, is DGGITQSPKYLFRKEGQNVTLSCEQNLNHDAMYWYRQDPGQGLRLIYYSQIVNDFQKGDIAEGYSVSREKKESFPLTVTSAQKNPTAFYLCASRSPEGRYGYTFGSGTRLTVV.

The chain uses TRBV18 and TRBJ2-1; 10 bases agree with TRBD2. Per the germline V gene, CDR1 is KGHSH and CDR2 is LQKENI. V shed 1 base, J shed 8 bases, and the junction held 2 bases outside the gene matches. This CDR3 comprises 14 residues. The CDR3 DNA reads as TGTGCCAGCTCACCACAGCGGGAGGGCGATGAGCAGTTCTTC. It specifies CASSPQREGDEQFF.

The rearrangement joins TRBV28 to TRBJ2-1; 7 positions agree with TRBD1. This CDR3 has 17 amino acids. Germline lookup yields CDR1 MDHEN and CDR2 SYDVKM. V shed 2 bases and J 7 bases; nucleotides not matched to a gene: 14. The CDR3 DNA reads TGTGCCAGCAGTTTACTCCATCTCGACAGGGATGGGAATGAGCAGTTCTTC. Amino acid sequence: CASSLLHLDRDGNEQFF.

The rearrangement links TRBV5-4 to TRBJ1-2, with D uncertain. The germline V and J ends were trimmed by 0 bases and 3 bases, with 9 bases remaining between them. Germline V gene sequence: CDR1 SGHNT, CDR2 YYREEE (reference sequence). The CDR3 sequence is 14 residues long. As DNA, the CDR3 is TGTGCCAGCAGCTTGGGGCAGGCGTACTATGGCTACACCTTC. Residues: CASSLGQAYYGYTF.

This clone was observed a handful of times. The chain has TRBV3-1 (or the pseudogene TRBV3-2) and TRBJ1-3; D is perhaps TRBD1 (5 bases). This CDR3 is 16 amino acids long. Germline values: CDR1 LGHDT, CDR2 YNNKEL (reference sequence). V was clipped by 2 bases and J by 0 bases, with 11 bases between them. The CDR3 bases are TGTGCCAGCAGCCAATCGGGGGAATTCTCTGGAAACACCATATATTTT. This codes for CASSQSGEFSGNTIYF.

This clone was detected a few times. The rearrangement uses TRBV11-2 and TRBJ1-2; 7 bases map to TRBD1. Germline CDR1 SGHAT, CDR2 FQNNGV. The ends lost 8 bases at V and 4 bases at J; junction bases unmatched: 16. The CDR3 extends over 16 amino acids. The CDR3 reads CASSPVRRGRLYGYTF. CDR3 coding DNA: TGTGCCAGCTCCCCAGTCAGGAGGGGGCGTCTCTATGGCTACACCTTC.

The chain combines TRBV5-4 with TRBJ2-1; TRBD1 matches 9 bases. Germline V gives CDR1 SGHNT, CDR2 YYREEE (reference sequence). The CDR3 is 14 residues long. After removal of 4 bases from V and 4 bases from J, the junction contained 3 bases not matched to a gene. CDR3: CASSVDRGYNEQFF. DNA for the CDR3: TGTGCCAGCAGCGTGGACAGGGGATACAATGAGCAGTTCTTC.

The rearrangement uses TRBV6-5 and TRBJ1-2, with TRBD1 as a possible D gene (5 bases). V was pared by 8 bases and J by 4 bases, with 14 bases between. CDR3 length equals 13 residues. CDR1 and CDR2 (germline): MNHEY, SVGAGI. Here the CDR3 reads CASGQRGGYGYTF. DNA of the CDR3: TGTGCCAGCGGTCAAAGGGGTGGCTATGGCTACACCTTC.

The J gene is TRBJ2-1, the V gene TRBV7-2, with D perhaps matching TRBD2 (5 bases). The CDR3 sequence is 13 residues long. Germline loops: CDR1 SGHTA, CDR2 FQGNSA. V was clipped by 4 bases and J by 2 bases, with 6 bases between them. The CDR3: CASSSGAYNEQFF. CDR3 nucleotide sequence: TGTGCCAGCAGCTCCGGGGCCTACAATGAGCAGTTCTTC.

CDR3 in DNA: TGTGCCAGTAGTATTGCAGCGGGGGGTTACAATGAGCAGTTCTTC. It is translated as CASSIAAGGYNEQFF. This chain joins TRBV19 and TRBJ2-1, with 9 positions matching TRBD2. The germline CDR1 and CDR2 sequences are LNHDA and SQIVND (reference sequence). J lost 4 bases, V lost 3 bases, and 4 bases had no gene match. The CDR3 consists of 15 residues.

V and J are TRBV6-1 and TRBJ2-3, with no clear D. Trimming left V 5 bases short and J 5 bases short, with 5 bases between. The CDR3 has 11 residues. The V gene's germline CDR1 is MNHNS and CDR2 SASEGT. The DNA for the CDR3 is TGTGCCAGCAGTTTCGGAGATACGCAGTATTTT. It yields the protein CASSFGDTQYF.

DNA for the CDR3: TGCGCCAGCAGCTTGGCTGTGTACAGTCAGGGGGCCAAAAACATTCAGTACTTC. Translated: CASSLAVYSQGAKNIQYF. V usage is TRBV5-1 and J usage is TRBJ2-4, with D possibly matching TRBD1 (6 bases). Germline-derived CDR1 and CDR2 are SGHRS and YFSETQ. This CDR3 region has 18 residues. The ends were cut back, 0 bases at V and 1 base at J, with 17 bases in the middle.

This clone occurred a few times. The chain joins TRBV3-1 (or the pseudogene TRBV3-2) to TRBJ1-2; 8 bases are shared with TRBD1. The junction had 12 bases not matched to a gene; V was cut back by 4 bases and J by 5 bases. The CDR3 is made up of 16 amino acids. Looked up from germline, CDR1 is LGHDT and CDR2 is YNNKEL (reference sequence). CDR3 in amino acids: CASSLRGQERLYGYTF. CDR3 nucleotides: TGTGCCAGCAGCCTCCGGGGACAGGAACGGTTATATGGCTACACCTTC.

The gene calls are TRBV2 and TRBJ2-3, with 11 bases aligning to TRBD2. The germline V gene has CDR1 SNHLY and CDR2 FYNNEI. This CDR3 contains 15 residues. Trimming took 6 bases from V and 10 from J; bases not matched to a gene: 12. CDR3 residues: CASRALSGGANSQYF. CDR3 sequence (DNA): TGTGCCAGCAGAGCTCTTAGCGGGGGGGCCAACTCGCAGTATTTT.

The V and J genes are TRBV5-1 and TRBJ2-3; 8 bases are shared with TRBD2. Germline values: CDR1 SGHRS, CDR2 YFSETQ. J was trimmed by 2 bases and V by 4 bases; bases with no gene match: 3. CDR3 length: 14 amino acids. The CDR3 loop is CASSMTSATDTQYF. The CDR3 DNA is TGCGCCAGCAGCATGACTAGCGCCACAGATACGCAGTATTTT.

The chain recombines TRBV11-2 with TRBJ2-5, with D perhaps TRBD2 (6 bases). CDR1 and CDR2 (germline): SGHAT, FQNNGV. Deletions cut 1 base from V and 3 bases from J, with 12 bases between. This CDR3 comprises 15 residues. CDR3 nucleotide sequence: TGTGCCAGCAGCTTAGGGCGGAGGGGCGAAGAGACCCAGTACTTC. Amino acid sequence: CASSLGRRGEETQYF.

The chain uses TRBV25-1 and TRBJ2-5, with 9 bases lining up with TRBD2. J gave up 3 bases and V 4 bases, and 3 bases lay outside the gene matches. Germline V gene lookup returns CDR1 MGHDK and CDR2 SYGVNS. This CDR3 spans 14 amino acids. In nucleotides, the CDR3 is TGTGCCAGCAGTGTGCGGGGGGGCGAAGAGACCCAGTACTTC. Amino acids: CASSVRGGEETQYF.